This TCR beta chain stems from a study of cytomegalovirus exposure and HLA in healthy donors. Germline lookup yields CDR1 SGDLS and CDR2 YYNGEE. V was shortened by 3 bases and J by 2 bases, with 19 bases between the two germline ends. The CDR3 sequence is 17 residues long. This clone was seen a single time. TCRdb's copy holds only in-frame clones and misses some; the assay was immunoSEQ multiplex PCR. This sample has over 70,000 clones, with 94% found just once. The clonotype was recovered from a woman aged 18-30 years in good health and CMV-seronegative. The chain joins TRBV9 to TRBJ2-3, with D unclear. The material sequenced was PBMCs. CDR3 nucleotides: TGTGCCAGCAGCGCGGGTGGGTCCTCCCCCTCCACAGATACGCAGTATTTT. Its translation: CASSAGGSSPSTDTQYF.